This TCR beta chain was sequenced for a study of cytomegalovirus exposure and HLA in healthy donors. V was clipped by 2 bases and J by 0 bases, with 10 bases between them. Germline CDR1 is KGHSH and CDR2 is LQKENI. The CDR3 runs to 15 residues. A multiplex PCR was run with 60 Vbeta primers and 13 Jbeta primers. Data came from immunoSEQ multiplex PCR; TCRdb stores just in-frame clones and leaves some out. This sample contains about 200,000 clones. The TCR was taken from a girl aged 2 to 10 in good health and CMV-seropositive. Sequencing input: PBMCs. V usage is TRBV18 and J usage is TRBJ1-2; D remains ambiguous. The CDR3, as DNA: TGTGCCAGCTCACCATCGGTAGATACTAACTATGGCTACACCTTC. Its translation is CASSPSVDTNYGYTF.